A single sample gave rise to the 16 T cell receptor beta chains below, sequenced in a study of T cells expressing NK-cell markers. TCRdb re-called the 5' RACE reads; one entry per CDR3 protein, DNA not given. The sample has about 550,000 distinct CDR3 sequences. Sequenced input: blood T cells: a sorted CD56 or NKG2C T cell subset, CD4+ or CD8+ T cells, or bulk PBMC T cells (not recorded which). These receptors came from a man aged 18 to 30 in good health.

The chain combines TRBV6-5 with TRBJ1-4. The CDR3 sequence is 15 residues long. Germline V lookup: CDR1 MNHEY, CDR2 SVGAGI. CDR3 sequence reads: CASSYGVGPEEKLFF.

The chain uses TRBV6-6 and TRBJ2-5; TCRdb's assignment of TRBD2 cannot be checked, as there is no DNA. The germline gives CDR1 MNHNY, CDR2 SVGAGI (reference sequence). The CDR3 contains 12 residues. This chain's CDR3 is CASSPAGETQYF.

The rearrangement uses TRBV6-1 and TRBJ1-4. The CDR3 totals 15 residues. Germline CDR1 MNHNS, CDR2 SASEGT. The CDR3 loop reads CASSEREGASEKLFF.

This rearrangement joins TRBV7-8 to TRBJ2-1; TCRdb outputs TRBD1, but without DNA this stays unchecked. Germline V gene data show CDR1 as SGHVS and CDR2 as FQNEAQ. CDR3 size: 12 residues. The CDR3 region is CASSDRKNEQFF.

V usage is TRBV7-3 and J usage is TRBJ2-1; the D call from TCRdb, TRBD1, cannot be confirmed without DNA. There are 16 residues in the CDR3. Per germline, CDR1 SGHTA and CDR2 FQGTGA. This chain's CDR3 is CASSLAREQGVGEQFF.

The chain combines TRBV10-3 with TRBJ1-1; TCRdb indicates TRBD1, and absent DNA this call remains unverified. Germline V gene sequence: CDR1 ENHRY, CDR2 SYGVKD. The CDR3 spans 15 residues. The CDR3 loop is CATTDPDRGNTEAFF.

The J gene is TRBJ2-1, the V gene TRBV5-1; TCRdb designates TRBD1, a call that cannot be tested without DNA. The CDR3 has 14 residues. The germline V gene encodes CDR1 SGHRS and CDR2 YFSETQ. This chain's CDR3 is CASSSLAGDNEQFF.

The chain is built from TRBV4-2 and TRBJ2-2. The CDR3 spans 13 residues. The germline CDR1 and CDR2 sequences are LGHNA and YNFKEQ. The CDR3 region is CASSQDEGGELFF.

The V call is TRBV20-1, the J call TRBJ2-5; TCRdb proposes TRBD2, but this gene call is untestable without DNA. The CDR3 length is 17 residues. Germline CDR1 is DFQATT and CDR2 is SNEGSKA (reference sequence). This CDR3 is CSARDLQWSLVNWTQYF.

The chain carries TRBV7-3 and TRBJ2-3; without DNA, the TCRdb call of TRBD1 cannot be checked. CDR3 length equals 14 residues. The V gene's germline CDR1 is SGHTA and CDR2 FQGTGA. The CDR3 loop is CASSSQGNTDTQYF.

CDR3 sequence: CASSDSALSEQETQYF. The rearrangement links TRBV9 to TRBJ2-5; the TCRdb call, TRBD1, lacks DNA for checking. The germline gives CDR1 SGDLS, CDR2 YYNGEE. The CDR3 is 16 amino acids.

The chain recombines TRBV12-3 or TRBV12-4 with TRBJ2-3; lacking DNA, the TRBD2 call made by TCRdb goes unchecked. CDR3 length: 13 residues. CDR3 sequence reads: CASKRGHTDTQYF.

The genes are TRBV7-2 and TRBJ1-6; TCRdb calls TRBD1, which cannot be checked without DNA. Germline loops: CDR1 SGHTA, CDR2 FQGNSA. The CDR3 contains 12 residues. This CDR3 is CASSPGGLPLHF.

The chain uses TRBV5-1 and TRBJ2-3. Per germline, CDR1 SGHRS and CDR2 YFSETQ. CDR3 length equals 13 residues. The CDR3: CASYQVYGDTQYF. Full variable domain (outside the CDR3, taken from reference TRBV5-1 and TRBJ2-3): KAGVTQTPRYLIKTRGQQVTLSCSPISGHRSVSWYQQTPGQGLQFLFEYFSETQRNKGNFPGRFSGRQFSNSRSEMNVSTLELGDSALYLCASYQVYGDTQYFGPGTRLTVL.

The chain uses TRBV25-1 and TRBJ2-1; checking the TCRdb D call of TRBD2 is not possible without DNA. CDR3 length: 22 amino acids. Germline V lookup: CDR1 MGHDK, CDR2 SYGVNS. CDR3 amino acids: CASTLDREIWLAGGPCYNEQFF.

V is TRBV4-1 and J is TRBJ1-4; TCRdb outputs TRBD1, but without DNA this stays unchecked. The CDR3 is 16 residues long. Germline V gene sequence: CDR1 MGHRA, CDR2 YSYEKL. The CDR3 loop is CASSQAPGATNEKLFF.